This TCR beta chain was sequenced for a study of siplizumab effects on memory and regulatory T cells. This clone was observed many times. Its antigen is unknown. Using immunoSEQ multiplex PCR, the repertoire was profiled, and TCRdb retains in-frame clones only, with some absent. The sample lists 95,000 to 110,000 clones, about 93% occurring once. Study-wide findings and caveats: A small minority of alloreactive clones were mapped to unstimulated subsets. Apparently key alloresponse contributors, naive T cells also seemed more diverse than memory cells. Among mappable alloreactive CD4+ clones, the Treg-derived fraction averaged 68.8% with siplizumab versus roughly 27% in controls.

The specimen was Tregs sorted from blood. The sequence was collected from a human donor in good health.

The CDR3 sequence: CASSSSGVLEEQYF. The CDR3 DNA is TGTGCCAGCAGTTCCTCCGGGGTTCTCGAGGAGCAGTACTTC. V and J are TRBV6-5 and TRBJ2-7; tentative D call: TRBD2 (5 bases). Trimming left V 4 bases short and J 7 bases short, with 17 bases between. This CDR3 is 14 amino acids long. The V gene's germline CDR1 is MNHEY and CDR2 SVGAGI.